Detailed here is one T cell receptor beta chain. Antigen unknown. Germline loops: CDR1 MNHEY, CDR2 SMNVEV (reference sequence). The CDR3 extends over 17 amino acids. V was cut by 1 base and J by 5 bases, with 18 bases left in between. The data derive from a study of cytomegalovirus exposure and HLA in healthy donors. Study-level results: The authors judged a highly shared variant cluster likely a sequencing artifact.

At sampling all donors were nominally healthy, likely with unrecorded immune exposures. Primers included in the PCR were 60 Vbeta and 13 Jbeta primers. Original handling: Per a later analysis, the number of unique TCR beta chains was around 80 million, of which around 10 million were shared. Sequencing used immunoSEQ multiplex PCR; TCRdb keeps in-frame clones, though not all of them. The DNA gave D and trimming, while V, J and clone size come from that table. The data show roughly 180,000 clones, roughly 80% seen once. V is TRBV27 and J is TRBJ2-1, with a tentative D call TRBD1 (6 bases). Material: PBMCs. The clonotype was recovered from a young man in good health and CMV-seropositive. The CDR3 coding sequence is TGTGCCAGCAGTTTATTCGTGGGGGCGGGTCTGAACAATGAGCAGTTCTTC. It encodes CASSLFVGAGLNNEQFF.